The following is a T cell receptor (beta chain) sequence with its context. Allocation to cohorts depended on clinical history reported by the participants. These data are taken from a study of blood T cell repertoires in COVID-19. Trimming cost V 0 bases and J 1 base, with 12 bases left between them. Germline CDR1 GTSNPN, CDR2 SVGIG (reference sequence). The CDR3 totals 15 residues. Study processing details: Reference gene primer amplification in the assay estimated nucleated cell counts. TCRdb keeps only in-frame clones here, not all; method: immunoSEQ multiplex PCR. V, J and clone size are taken as reported in that table, and D and trimming were inferred from the DNA itself. This sample has roughly 200,000 clones, with 84% found just once.

What was sequenced was PBMCs or T cells enriched from blood (not recorded which). The chain uses TRBV30 and TRBJ1-1; weak D call: TRBD1 (5 bases). The sequence derives from a woman aged 25 to 39 who had been exposed to COVID-19. CDR3 loop: CAWSVSTVPNTEAFF. The CDR3 region has the DNA TGTGCCTGGAGTGTCTCGACAGTCCCGAACACTGAAGCTTTCTTT.